This T cell receptor (beta chain) was recorded in a study of cytomegalovirus exposure and HLA in healthy donors. Study results and caveats: Prior analysis indicated that the majority of TCR beta V segments exhibited productivity approximately 90% or approximately 30% of the time. Testing in vitro showed three CMV-associated chains specific for CMV antigens. Whilst most TCR sequences proved rare, a subset of public TCRs occurred across many donors.

PCR employed 60 Vbeta and 13 Jbeta primers. Sequenced by immunoSEQ multiplex PCR; TCRdb stores in-frame clones only, minus some. The top ten clones hold 7% to 9% of a sample with some 77,000 clones, roughly 75% of them seen once. This CDR3 spans 13 amino acids. V dropped 8 bases and J dropped 0 bases, with 8 bases sitting between them. The germline CDR1 and CDR2 sequences are SEHNR and FQNEAQ (reference sequence). This clone has a handful of counts. Its antigen is undetermined. The origin of this receptor is a woman aged 40 to 50 in good health and CMV-seronegative. The chain uses TRBV7-9 and TRBJ1-3, with D possibly TRBD1 on 5 matching bases. Sequenced input: PBMCs. This CDR3 is CASDSSSGNTIYF. Here the CDR3 DNA reads TGTGCCAGCGACAGCTCCTCTGGAAACACCATATATTTT.